The T cell receptor beta chain under discussion was sequenced for a study of T cell responses to AZD1222 COVID-19 vaccine. Study-level points and caveats: White British ancestry dominated among donors, who included more females, and clonal diversity was possibly underestimated. Sampling captured repertoires only after the peak T cell response.

Notes on this clone: Its antigen is not identified.

Using immunoSEQ multiplex PCR, the repertoire was profiled, and TCRdb retains in-frame clones only, with some absent. The sample lists over 110,000 clones; 90% to 95% were seen once. CDR3 length: 14 amino acids. The germline CDR1 and CDR2 sequences are MDHEN and SYDVKM. Trimming stripped 2 bases from V and 6 bases from J, with 10 bases between. The clonotype originates from an adult who had recovered from COVID-19. This specimen was peripheral blood, taken after recovery from COVID-19. The gene calls are TRBV28 and TRBJ1-4; no definite D call. The CDR3 spells CASSLGQEYEKLFF. The DNA of the CDR3 is TGTGCCAGCAGTTTAGGGCAGGAGTATGAAAAACTGTTTTTT.